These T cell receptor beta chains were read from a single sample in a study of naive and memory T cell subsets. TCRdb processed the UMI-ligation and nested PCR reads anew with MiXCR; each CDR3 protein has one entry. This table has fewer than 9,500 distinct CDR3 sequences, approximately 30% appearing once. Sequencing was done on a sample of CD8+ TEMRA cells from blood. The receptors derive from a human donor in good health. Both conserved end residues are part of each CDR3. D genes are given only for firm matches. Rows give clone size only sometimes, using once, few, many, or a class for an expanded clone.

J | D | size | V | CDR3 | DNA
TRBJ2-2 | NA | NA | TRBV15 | CATSIVLPGELFF | TGTGCCACCAGCATTGTCCTCCCCGGGGAGCTGTTTTTT
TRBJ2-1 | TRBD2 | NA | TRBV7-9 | CASNGEGFMNEQFF | TGTGCCAGCAACGGGGAGGGATTCATGAATGAGCAGTTCTTC
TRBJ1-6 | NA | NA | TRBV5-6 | CASSLGWGGNSPLHF | TGTGCCAGCAGCTTGGGGTGGGGGGGGAATTCACCCCTCCACTTT
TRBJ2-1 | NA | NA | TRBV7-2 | CASSPGGAAIYEQFF | TGTGCCAGCAGCCCGGGCGGGGCCGCGATCTATGAGCAGTTCTTC
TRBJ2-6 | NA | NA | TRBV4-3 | CASSQDAGSGANVLTF | TGCGCCAGCAGCCAAGATGCGGGCTCTGGGGCCAACGTCCTGACTTTC
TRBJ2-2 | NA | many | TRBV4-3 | CASSQAGNTGELFF | TGCGCCAGCAGCCAAGCCGGGAACACCGGGGAGCTGTTTTTT
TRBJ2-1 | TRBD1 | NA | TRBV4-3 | CASSQRQGGHNEQFF | TGCGCCAGCAGCCAGAGACAGGGTGGCCACAATGAGCAGTTCTTC
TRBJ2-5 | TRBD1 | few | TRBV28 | CAKQGSPQETQYF | TGTGCCAAACAGGGGTCCCCTCAAGAGACCCAGTACTTC
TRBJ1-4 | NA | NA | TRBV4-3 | CASSHGRVATNEKLFF | TGCGCCAGCAGCCATGGGAGAGTTGCAACTAATGAAAAACTGTTTTTT
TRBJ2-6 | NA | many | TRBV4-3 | CASSPGWVTASGANVLTF | TGCGCCAGCAGCCCCGGCTGGGTGACGGCCTCTGGGGCCAACGTCCTGACTTTC
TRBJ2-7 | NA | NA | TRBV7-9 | CASSPPELPYEQYF | TGTGCCAGCAGTCCCCCGGAACTGCCCTACGAGCAGTACTTC
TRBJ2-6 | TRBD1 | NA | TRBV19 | CASSIGGDRVDGANVLTF | TGTGCCAGTAGTATAGGGGGGGACAGGGTAGATGGGGCCAACGTCCTGACTTTC
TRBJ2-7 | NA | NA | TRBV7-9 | CASSPGLSAYEQYF | TGTGCCAGCAGCCCGGGACTTTCCGCCTACGAGCAGTACTTC
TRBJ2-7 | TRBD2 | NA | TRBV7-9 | CASSPTSATYEQYF | TGTGCCAGCAGCCCGACTAGCGCCACCTACGAGCAGTACTTC
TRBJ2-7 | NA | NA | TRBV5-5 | CASSLAGRDEQYF | TGTGCCAGCAGCTTGGCGGGCAGGGACGAGCAGTACTTC
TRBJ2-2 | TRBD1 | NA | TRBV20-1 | CSARAQGPGELFF | TGCAGTGCTAGAGCACAGGGGCCCGGGGAGCTGTTTTTT
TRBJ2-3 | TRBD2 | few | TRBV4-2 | CASSQAEGAGVTDTQYF | TGTGCCAGCAGCCAAGCAGAAGGAGCGGGGGTAACAGATACGCAGTATTTT
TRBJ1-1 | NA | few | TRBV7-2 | CASRAATVNTEAFF | TGTGCCAGCAGGGCTGCGACGGTGAACACTGAAGCTTTCTTT
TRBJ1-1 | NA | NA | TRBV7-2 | CASSPAGAPEAFF | TGTGCCAGCAGCCCAGCGGGGGCCCCTGAAGCTTTCTTT
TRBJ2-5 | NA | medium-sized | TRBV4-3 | CASSQNTGEETQYF | TGCGCCAGCAGCCAAAACACCGGCGAAGAGACCCAGTACTTC
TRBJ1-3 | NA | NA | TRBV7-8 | CASSLVPAGRLNPPGNTIYF | TGTGCCAGCAGCTTAGTACCGGCCGGACGCCTAAACCCCCCTGGAAACACCATATATTTT
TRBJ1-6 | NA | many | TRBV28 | CASGSSSYNSPLHF | TGTGCCAGCGGCAGCAGCTCCTATAATTCACCCCTCCACTTT
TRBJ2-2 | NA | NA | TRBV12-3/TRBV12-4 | CASSNPTGELFF | TGTGCCAGCAGTAACCCTACCGGGGAGCTGTTTTTT
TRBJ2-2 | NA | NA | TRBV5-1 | CASSYTEGGELFF | TGCGCCAGCAGCTATACGGAGGGCGGGGAGCTGTTTTTT
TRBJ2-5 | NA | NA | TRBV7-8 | CASSNRETQYF | TGTGCCAGCAGCAATCGAGAGACCCAGTACTTC
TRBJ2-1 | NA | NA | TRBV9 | CASSEGAGSYNEQFF | TGTGCCAGCAGCGAGGGGGCGGGATCCTACAATGAGCAGTTCTTC
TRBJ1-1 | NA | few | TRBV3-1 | CASSQEDIVSKGTAEAFF | TGTGCCAGCAGCCAAGAGGACATTGTGTCAAAAGGGACCGCTGAAGCTTTCTTT
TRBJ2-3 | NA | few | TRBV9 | CASAPGASTDTQYF | TGTGCCAGCGCACCGGGGGCCAGCACAGATACGCAGTATTTT
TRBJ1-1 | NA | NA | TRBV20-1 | CSARANTEAFF | TGCAGTGCTAGAGCCAACACTGAAGCTTTCTTT
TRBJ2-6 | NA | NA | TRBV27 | CAVSGANVLTF | TGTGCCGTCTCTGGGGCCAACGTCCTGACTTTC
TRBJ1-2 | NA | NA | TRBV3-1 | CASSQELDLGGYTF | TGTGCCAGCAGCCAAGAATTGGATTTGGGTGGCTACACCTTC
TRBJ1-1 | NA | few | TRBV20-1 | CSASGQGFVFTEAFF | TGCAGTGCTAGTGGGCAGGGGTTTGTATTCACTGAAGCTTTCTTT
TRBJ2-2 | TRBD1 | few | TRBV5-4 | CASSSATQGVNFGELFF | TGTGCCAGCAGCTCCGCCACACAGGGGGTAAACTTCGGGGAGCTGTTTTTT
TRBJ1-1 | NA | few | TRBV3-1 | CASSLRGGAGWRGDYEAFF | TGTGCCAGCAGCCTTCGGGGTGGGGCCGGCTGGCGTGGGGACTATGAAGCTTTCTTT
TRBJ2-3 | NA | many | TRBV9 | CASSPRQVGGTDTQYF | TGTGCCAGCAGCCCCCGACAGGTGGGTGGCACAGATACGCAGTATTTT
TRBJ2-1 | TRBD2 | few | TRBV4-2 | CASSQELAGAYNEQFF | TGTGCCAGCAGCCAGGAACTAGCGGGAGCCTACAATGAGCAGTTCTTC
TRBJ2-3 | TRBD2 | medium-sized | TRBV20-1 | CSAKGLAGGLTQYF | TGCAGTGCTAAGGGACTAGCGGGAGGGTTAACGCAGTATTTT
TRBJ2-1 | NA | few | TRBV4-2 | CASSQESYNEQFF | TGTGCCAGCAGCCAAGAGAGCTACAATGAGCAGTTCTTC
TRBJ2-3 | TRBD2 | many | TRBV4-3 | CASSPGVAGGALGTDTQYF | TGCGCCAGCAGCCCCGGGGTGGCGGGGGGCGCCCTGGGCACAGATACGCAGTATTTT
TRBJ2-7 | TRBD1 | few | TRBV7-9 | CASSLGTGNPYEQYF | TGTGCCAGCAGCCTCGGGACAGGGAACCCCTACGAGCAGTACTTC
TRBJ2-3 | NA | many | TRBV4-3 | CASSHTGLSTDTQYF | TGCGCCAGCAGCCATACGGGGTTAAGCACAGATACGCAGTATTTT
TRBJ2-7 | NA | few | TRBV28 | CASSQAAGTYEQYF | TGTGCCAGCAGTCAAGCGGCCGGCACCTACGAGCAGTACTTC
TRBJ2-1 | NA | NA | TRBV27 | CASNVIGGWNNEQFF | TGTGCCAGCAACGTGATTGGGGGGTGGAACAATGAGCAGTTCTTC
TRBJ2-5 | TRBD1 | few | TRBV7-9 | CASSWGEKTGDETQYF | TGTGCCAGCAGCTGGGGTGAGAAAACAGGGGACGAGACCCAGTACTTC